This passage covers 27 T cell receptor beta chains from one sample sequenced in a study of blood T cells in healthy people across ages. The second PCR ran about 6 to 11 cycles with a sample-barcoded 5' primer and J-beta primers. TCRdb re-called the 5' RACE reads through MiXCR, storing one row per CDR3 protein. The table lists under 1 million distinct CDR3 sequences, roughly 44% of them singletons. Material: blood. These receptors all come from a man between 60 and 75 years old in good health.

The chain recombines TRBV9 with TRBJ2-1, with D hard to call. This CDR3 has 12 residues. Between the trimmed V and J ends, which lost 3 bases and 12 bases, there was a span of 13 bases. Germline CDR1 is SGDLS and CDR2 is YYNGEE. CDR3 sequence reads: CASSGTTTGQFF. CDR3 coding DNA: TGTGCCAGCAGCGGGACCACAACCGGGCAGTTCTTC.

Only a few counts were recorded for this clonotype. This chain links TRBV20-1 with TRBJ2-7, with D perhaps matching TRBD1 (6 bases). The CDR3 runs to 12 residues. CDR1 is DFQATT and CDR2 is SNEGSKA in the germline V gene (reference sequence). Trimming cost V 1 base and J 4 bases, with 8 bases left between them. The CDR3 protein is CSARVRGYEQYF. The CDR3 nucleotides read TGCAGTGCTAGAGTGAGGGGGTACGAGCAGTACTTC.

This clonotype was seen a few times. The chain is built from TRBV29-1 and TRBJ1-1; weak D call: TRBD1 (6 bases). This CDR3 has 12 residues. V lost 6 bases, J lost 2 bases, and 10 bases lay in between. From germline, CDR1 is SQVTM and CDR2 ANQGSEA. CDR3 sequence (DNA): TGCAGCGTCGGACAGTACAACACTGAAGCTTTCTTT. It yields the protein CSVGQYNTEAFF.

The chain recombines TRBV7-9 with TRBJ2-7; TRBD1 matches 8 bases. V lost 5 bases to trimming and J lost 4 bases; unmatched junction nucleotides: 10. The CDR3 sequence is 15 residues long. Germline-derived CDR1 and CDR2 are SEHNR and FQNEAQ (reference sequence). CDR3: CASSTAGTGLYEQYF. The CDR3 DNA is TGTGCCAGCAGCACTGCCGGGACAGGCTTATACGAGCAGTACTTC. The entire variable domain, with the rest obtained from reference TRBV7-9 and TRBJ2-7, is as follows: DTGVSQNPRHKITKRGQNVTFRCDPISEHNRLYWYRQTLGQGPEFLTYFQNEAQLEKSRLLSDRFSAERPKGSFSTLEIQRTEQGDSAMYLCASSTAGTGLYEQYFGPGTRLTVT.

This clonotype was counted between two and nine times. The chain has TRBV6-6 and TRBJ1-5, with D possibly TRBD1 on 6 matching bases. CDR3 length equals 16 residues. CDR1 MNHNY and CDR2 SVGAGI come from the germline V gene (reference sequence). The V and J ends lost 4 bases and 4 bases respectively, with 17 bases between them. This CDR3 is CASSSERGALNQPQHF. CDR3 nucleotide sequence: TGTGCCAGCAGTTCCGAAAGGGGGGCTCTTAATCAGCCCCAGCATTTT.

This clonotype came up a few times. The chain couples TRBV29-1 to TRBJ2-7; the D gene is possibly TRBD1 (7 bases). Germline-derived CDR1 and CDR2 are SQVTM and ANQGSEA. This CDR3 comprises 12 residues. V was trimmed by 7 bases and J by 6 bases, leaving 16 bases between them. The CDR3 sequence is CSAGGQTREQYF. In DNA, the CDR3 is TGCAGCGCCGGGGGACAGACGCGCGAGCAGTACTTC.

A few counts support this clonotype. V usage is TRBV7-2 and J usage is TRBJ1-5; D is undetermined. The V gene lost 5 bases and the J gene lost 6 bases, with 11 bases spanning the gap. The CDR3 contains 13 residues. Germline V gene data show CDR1 as SGHTA and CDR2 as FQGNSA. The CDR3 sequence: CASSKDGSQPQHF. The DNA of the CDR3 is TGTGCCAGCAGCAAAGATGGGAGTCAGCCCCAGCATTTT.

The rearrangement links TRBV20-1 to TRBJ2-3; perhaps TRBD2 as D (6 bases). Looked up from germline, CDR1 is DFQATT and CDR2 is SNEGSKA (reference sequence). V lost 3 bases and J 4 bases, leaving 14 bases between the germline ends. The CDR3 covers 14 residues. As DNA, the CDR3 is TGCAGTGCTAGTGGTCCTAGCGAGGCAGATACGCAGTATTTT. Its protein is CSASGPSEADTQYF.

This chain joins TRBV7-6 and TRBJ2-1; 7 bases agree with TRBD1. Losses at the gene ends were 1 base for V and 5 bases for J; bases not matched to a gene: 14. There are 18 residues in the CDR3. Germline CDR1 and CDR2: SGHVS and FNYEAQ. The CDR3 bases are TGTGCCAGCAGCTTAGTCGTCATGGGACAGTGGCCGCACAATGAGCAGTTCTTC. Residues: CASSLVVMGQWPHNEQFF.

This clonotype is a singleton in its sample. This chain links TRBV13 with TRBJ2-7, with D perhaps assigned TRBD1 or TRBD2 (7 bases each). Trimming pared 4 bases from V and 3 bases from J, leaving 16 bases between. Per germline, CDR1 PRHDT and CDR2 FYEKMQ (reference sequence). This CDR3 contains 15 residues. The CDR3 DNA sequence: TGTGCCAGCAGCTCCAGCGGCAGGGGGGGCTACGAGCAGTACTTC. Protein sequence: CASSSSGRGGYEQYF.

The V gene is TRBV7-9, the J gene TRBJ2-4; perhaps TRBD1 as D (6 bases). The V end was cut by 3 bases, the J end by 4 bases, with 10 bases between. Germline CDR1 SEHNR, CDR2 FQNEAQ (reference sequence). CDR3 size: 14 residues. Here the CDR3 reads CASSFSQGKNIQYF. Written as DNA, the CDR3 is TGTGCCAGCAGCTTTAGTCAGGGGAAAAACATTCAGTACTTC.

The V gene is TRBV5-1, the J gene TRBJ2-6, with TRBD1 matching over 8 bases. The trim removed 7 bases at V and 0 bases at J, leaving 3 bases unmatched. The germline V gene has CDR1 SGHRS and CDR2 YFSETQ. The CDR3 length is 15 residues. In DNA form, the CDR3 reads TGCGCCAGCCGGGACAGGCTCTCTGGGGCCAACGTCCTGACTTTC. Its translation: CASRDRLSGANVLTF.

As DNA, the CDR3 is TGTGCCAGCACCCCTCGGTCCGGGGAGCTGTTTTTT. It translates to CASTPRSGELFF. The chain is built from TRBV12-3 or TRBV12-4 and TRBJ2-2; D call uncertain. The CDR3 contains 12 residues. Trimming shortened V by 7 bases and J by 6 bases, and 9 bases separated the two germline ends.

The sample holds many counts of this clonotype. CDR3 amino acids: CASSPGGAWDEQFF. DNA of the CDR3: TGCGCCAGCAGCCCAGGGGGCGCTTGGGATGAGCAGTTCTTC. This sequence joins TRBV5-1 and TRBJ2-1; 8 bases fit TRBD1. Trimming cost V 4 bases and J 8 bases; bases outside gene matches: 8. CDR1 and CDR2 (germline): SGHRS, YFSETQ. The CDR3 totals 14 residues.

J is TRBJ1-4 and V is TRBV9; no definite D call. Trimming stripped 3 bases from V and 4 bases from J, with 13 bases between. CDR1 and CDR2 (germline): SGDLS, YYNGEE. The CDR3 sequence is 15 residues long. CDR3 in DNA: TGTGCCAGCAGCGCTGGACGGGTAGATAATGAAAAACTGTTTTTT. It codes for CASSAGRVDNEKLFF.

There are a few counts of this clonotype. The chain links TRBV12-3 or TRBV12-4 to TRBJ1-4; no firm D call. This CDR3 contains 14 residues. Trimming left V 5 bases short and J 1 base short, with 8 bases between. CDR3 coding DNA: TGTGCCAGCAGTATAACGGAAACTAATGAAAAACTGTTTTTT. It encodes CASSITETNEKLFF.

This clonotype was detected a few times. V and J are TRBV7-2 and TRBJ2-3, with no clear D. V was trimmed by 7 bases and J by 1 base, leaving 15 bases between them. The CDR3 has 15 amino acids. Per the germline V gene, CDR1 is SGHTA and CDR2 is FQGNSA. The CDR3 sequence: CASTRGDGGTDTQYF. Here the CDR3 DNA reads TGTGCCAGCACCCGTGGAGATGGGGGCACAGATACGCAGTATTTT.

The chain links TRBV25-1 to TRBJ2-1; D call uncertain. Between the trimmed V and J ends, which lost 7 bases and 2 bases, there was a span of 15 bases. Germline loops: CDR1 MGHDK, CDR2 SYGVNS. This CDR3 is built from 15 residues. The CDR3 region is CASINTVATYNEQFF. CDR3 sequence (DNA): TGTGCCAGCATCAACACCGTGGCTACCTACAATGAGCAGTTCTTC.

The genes are TRBV4-1 and TRBJ2-2, with 15 bases lining up with TRBD2. The CDR3 has 17 residues. Germline lookup yields CDR1 MGHRA and CDR2 YSYEKL. J lost 11 bases, V lost 2 bases, and 9 bases had no gene match. CDR3 region: CASSQTGTSGGRFELFF. CDR3 DNA sequence: TGCGCCAGCAGCCAAACCGGGACTAGCGGGGGGCGATTTGAGCTGTTTTTT.

This clonotype was detected once. This sequence joins TRBV7-8 and TRBJ2-5; D remains ambiguous. This CDR3 region has 12 residues. Trimming cost V 7 bases and J 5 bases, with 11 bases left between them. Germline V gene sequence: CDR1 SGHVS, CDR2 FQNEAQ. CDR3 sequence: CASNQYRETQYF. The DNA of the CDR3 is TGTGCCAGCAACCAATATAGGGAGACCCAGTACTTC.

V usage is TRBV7-9 and J usage is TRBJ1-2; unclear D gene. V shed 5 bases and J shed 2 bases, with 15 bases lying between them. The CDR3 totals 15 residues. Germline V gene lookup returns CDR1 SEHNR and CDR2 FQNEAQ (reference sequence). The CDR3 DNA reads as TGTGCCAGCAGCAGATACCCCCCGGCGAACTATGGCTACACCTTC. It specifies CASSRYPPANYGYTF.

The chain joins TRBV6-2 or TRBV6-3 to TRBJ1-4; TRBD1 agrees at 7 bases. The CDR3 is made up of 15 amino acids. Germline values: CDR1 MNHEY, CDR2 SVGEGT. The V segment lost 8 bases and the J segment 7 bases; nucleotides outside the gene matches: 13. The CDR3: CASRWGDRKSEKLFF. CDR3 DNA: TGTGCCAGCCGCTGGGGGGACAGAAAAAGTGAAAAACTGTTTTTT.

The V call is TRBV6-5, the J call TRBJ1-2; D unclear. This CDR3 contains 14 residues. The V end lost 0 bases, the J end lost 3 bases, and 8 bases lay between the germline ends. Per germline, CDR1 MNHEY and CDR2 SVGAGI. Here the CDR3 reads CASSYSRTDYGYTF. CDR3 in DNA: TGTGCCAGCAGTTACTCCCGTACTGACTATGGCTACACCTTC.

The chain has TRBV27 and TRBJ2-3; a possible D gene is TRBD2 (6 bases). Germline V gives CDR1 MNHEY, CDR2 SMNVEV (reference sequence). Trimming pared 11 bases from V and 2 bases from J, leaving 14 bases between. The CDR3 contains 13 residues. The CDR3 nucleotides are TGTGCCGGAGGGGAACGAGACACAGATACGCAGTATTTT. It encodes CAGGERDTDTQYF.

V usage is TRBV10-3 and J usage is TRBJ2-7, with 9 nucleotides matching TRBD2. The length of the CDR3 is 15 residues. Germline values: CDR1 ENHRY, CDR2 SYGVKD. J gave up 4 bases and V 3 bases, and 7 bases lay outside the gene matches. This CDR3 is CAISEVAGGPYEQYF. The CDR3 DNA reads TGTGCCATCAGTGAAGTTGCGGGGGGGCCGTACGAGCAGTACTTC.

Many counts were recorded for this clonotype. Written as DNA, the CDR3 is TGTGCCACCAGCCTGGACAACTACAATGAGCAGTTCTTC. Amino acid sequence: CATSLDNYNEQFF. The J gene is TRBJ2-1, the V gene TRBV15; D may be TRBD1 (5 bases). Deletions cut 5 bases from V and 3 bases from J, with 8 bases between. From germline, CDR1 is LNHNV and CDR2 YYDKDF (reference sequence). The CDR3 runs to 13 residues.

The V call is TRBV2, the J call TRBJ1-1; D gene ambiguous. The CDR3 is made up of 12 amino acids. The V end was cut by 5 bases, the J end by 6 bases, with 10 bases between. Germline-derived CDR1 and CDR2 are SNHLY and FYNNEI. The CDR3: CASSRVSSEAFF. The CDR3 DNA is TGTGCCAGCAGTCGGGTTTCTTCTGAAGCTTTCTTT.